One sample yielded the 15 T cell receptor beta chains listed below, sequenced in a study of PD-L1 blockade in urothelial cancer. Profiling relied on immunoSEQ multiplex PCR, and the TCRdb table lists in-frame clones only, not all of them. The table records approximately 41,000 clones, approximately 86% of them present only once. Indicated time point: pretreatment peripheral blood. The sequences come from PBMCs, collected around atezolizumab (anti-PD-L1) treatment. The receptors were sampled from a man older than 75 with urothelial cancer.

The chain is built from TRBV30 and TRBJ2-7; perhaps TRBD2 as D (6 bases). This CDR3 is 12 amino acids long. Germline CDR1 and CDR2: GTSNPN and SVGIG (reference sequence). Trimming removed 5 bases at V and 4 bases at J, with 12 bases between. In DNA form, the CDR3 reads TGTGCCTGGGGGGTCGGGGGTTACGAGCAGTACTTC. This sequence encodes CAWGVGGYEQYF. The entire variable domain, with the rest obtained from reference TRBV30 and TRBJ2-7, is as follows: SQTIHQWPATLVQPVGSPLSLECTVEGTSNPNLYWYRQAAGRGLQLLFYSVGIGQISSEVPQNLSASRPQDRQFILSSKKLLLSDSGFYLCAWGVGGYEQYFGPGTRLTVT.

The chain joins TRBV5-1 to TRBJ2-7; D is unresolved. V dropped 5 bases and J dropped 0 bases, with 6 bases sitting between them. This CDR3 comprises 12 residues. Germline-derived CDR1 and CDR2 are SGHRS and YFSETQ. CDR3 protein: CASRSSSYEQYF. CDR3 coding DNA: TGCGCCAGCAGGAGTAGCTCCTACGAGCAGTACTTC.

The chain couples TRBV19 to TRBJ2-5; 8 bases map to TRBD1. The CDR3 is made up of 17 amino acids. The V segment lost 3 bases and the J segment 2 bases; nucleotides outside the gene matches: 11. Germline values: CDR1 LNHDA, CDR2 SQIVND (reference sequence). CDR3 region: CASSITPKQGGQETQYF. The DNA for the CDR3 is TGTGCCAGTAGTATTACGCCAAAACAGGGGGGACAAGAGACCCAGTACTTC.

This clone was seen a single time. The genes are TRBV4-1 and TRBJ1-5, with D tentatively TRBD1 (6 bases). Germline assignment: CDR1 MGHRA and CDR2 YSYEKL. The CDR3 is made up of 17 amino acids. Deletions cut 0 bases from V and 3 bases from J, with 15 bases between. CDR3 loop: CASSQDGLRGSNQPQHF. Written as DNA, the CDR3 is TGCGCCAGCAGCCAAGACGGGCTCAGGGGATCCAATCAGCCCCAGCATTTT.

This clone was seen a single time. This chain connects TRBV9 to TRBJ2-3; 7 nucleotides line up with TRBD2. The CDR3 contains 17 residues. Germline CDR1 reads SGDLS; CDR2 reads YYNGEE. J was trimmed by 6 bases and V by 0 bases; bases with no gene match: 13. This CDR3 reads CASSVGGGSRAPDTQYF. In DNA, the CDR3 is TGTGCCAGCAGCGTAGGTGGCGGGAGTCGGGCACCGGATACGCAGTATTTT.

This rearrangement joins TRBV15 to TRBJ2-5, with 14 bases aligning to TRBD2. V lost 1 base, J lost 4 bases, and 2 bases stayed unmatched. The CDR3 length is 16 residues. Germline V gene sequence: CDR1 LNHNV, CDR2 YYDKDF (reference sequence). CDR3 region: CATSRGGLAGGETQYF. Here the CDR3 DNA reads TGTGCCACCAGCAGAGGCGGACTAGCGGGAGGAGAGACCCAGTACTTC.

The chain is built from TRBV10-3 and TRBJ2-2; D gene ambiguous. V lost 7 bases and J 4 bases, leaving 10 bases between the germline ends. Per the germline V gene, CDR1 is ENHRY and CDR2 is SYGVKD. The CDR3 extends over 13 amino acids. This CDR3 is CAITNISTGELFF. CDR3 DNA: TGTGCCATCACTAATATCTCCACCGGGGAGCTGTTTTTT.

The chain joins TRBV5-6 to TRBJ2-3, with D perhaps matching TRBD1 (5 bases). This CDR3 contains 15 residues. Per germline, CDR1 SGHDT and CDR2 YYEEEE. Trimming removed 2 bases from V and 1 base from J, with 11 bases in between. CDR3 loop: CASSFWLQGTDTQYF. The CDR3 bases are TGTGCCAGCAGCTTTTGGCTACAGGGCACAGATACGCAGTATTTT.

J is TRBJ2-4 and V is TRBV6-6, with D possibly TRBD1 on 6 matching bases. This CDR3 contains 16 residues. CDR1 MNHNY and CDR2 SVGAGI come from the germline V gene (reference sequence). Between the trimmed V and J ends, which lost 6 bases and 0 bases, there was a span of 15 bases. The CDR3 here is CASSQRTDLAKNIQYF. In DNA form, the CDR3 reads TGTGCCAGCAGCCAAAGGACAGATTTAGCCAAAAACATTCAGTACTTC.

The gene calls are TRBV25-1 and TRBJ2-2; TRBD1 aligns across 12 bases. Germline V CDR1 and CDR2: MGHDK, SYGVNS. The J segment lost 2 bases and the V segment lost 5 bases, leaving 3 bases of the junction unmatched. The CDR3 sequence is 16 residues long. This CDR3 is CASSKGQGANTGELFF. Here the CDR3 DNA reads TGTGCCAGCAGTAAGGGACAGGGGGCCAACACCGGGGAGCTGTTTTTT.

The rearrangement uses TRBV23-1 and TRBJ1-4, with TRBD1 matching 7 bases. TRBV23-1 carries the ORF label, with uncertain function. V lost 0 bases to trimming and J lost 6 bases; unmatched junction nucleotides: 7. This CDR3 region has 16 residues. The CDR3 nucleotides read TGCGCCAGCAGTCAATCTTGGACAGGTGGGGATGAAAAACTGTTTTTT. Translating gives CASSQSWTGGDEKLFF.

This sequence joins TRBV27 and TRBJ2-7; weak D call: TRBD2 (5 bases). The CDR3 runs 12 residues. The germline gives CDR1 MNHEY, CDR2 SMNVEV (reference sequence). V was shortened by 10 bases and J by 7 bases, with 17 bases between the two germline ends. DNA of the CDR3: TGTGCCACCCCCCCGAGGGTCGCTGAGCAGTACTTC. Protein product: CATPPRVAEQYF.

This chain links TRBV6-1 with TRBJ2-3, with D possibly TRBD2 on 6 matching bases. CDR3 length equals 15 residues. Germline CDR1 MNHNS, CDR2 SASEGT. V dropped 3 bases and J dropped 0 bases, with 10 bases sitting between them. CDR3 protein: CASSEGGSSTDTQYF. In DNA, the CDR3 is TGTGCCAGCAGTGAGGGGGGATCTAGCACAGATACGCAGTATTTT.

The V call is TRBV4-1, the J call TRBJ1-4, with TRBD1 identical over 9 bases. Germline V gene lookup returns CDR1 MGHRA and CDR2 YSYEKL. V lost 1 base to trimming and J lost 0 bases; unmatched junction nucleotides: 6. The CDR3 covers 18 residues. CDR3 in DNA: TGCGCCAGCAGCCAAGGGGGACAGGGTGGTGCAACTAATGAAAAACTGTTTTTT. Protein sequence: CASSQGGQGGATNEKLFF.

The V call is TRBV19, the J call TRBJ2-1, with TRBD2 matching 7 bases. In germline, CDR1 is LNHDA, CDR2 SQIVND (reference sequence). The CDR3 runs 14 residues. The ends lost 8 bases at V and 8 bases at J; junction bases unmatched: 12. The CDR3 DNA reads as TGTGCCAGTGGTGTTACTAGCGTCGGCGATGAGCAGTTCTTC. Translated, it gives CASGVTSVGDEQFF.